This T cell receptor (beta chain) stems from a study of low-dose radiotherapy and immunotherapy resistance in tumors (dated by TCRdb to 2022 to 2024). Background for the entire study: Cohort 1 received 0.5 Gy per fraction every 2 weeks, with a prescribed total PTV dose of 6.5 Gy. Patients in Cohort 2 were given 1 Gy per fraction every two weeks, for a total of 13 Gy across 26 weeks. Nivolumab and ipilimumab were both given intravenously, with nivolumab at a 240 mg flat dose every two weeks and ipilimumab at 1 mg/kg every six weeks. Cyclophosphamide 200 mg/m2 was administered intravenously every two weeks, one day before each radiation and immunotherapy administration. Aspirin 300 mg was taken orally once daily by patients for four cycles, starting on cycle 1 day 1. Randomization of trial participants into treatment groups was not performed. Eight patients were included in the translational analysis, namely three from the first dose cohort plus the first five from the second dose cohort.

The CDR3 runs 13 amino acids, cysteine and phenylalanine included. The entry retains the CDR3 DNA only, 39 bases that are in frame from base 1. Taken from the germline V gene (reference sequence), the CDR1 and CDR2 loops are DFQATT and SNEGSKA. A distance of 12 bases separates the germline ends of V and J, which lose 6 bases and 0 bases respectively. The donors came from RACIN, which was a single-arm phase I dose-escalation trial that paired nivolumab and ipilimumab with aspirin, low-dose cyclophosphamide and low-dose radiotherapy. Patients were eligible if they had advanced solid tumors that were TIL-negative. On this clonotype itself: It lacks a known antigen. Base quality data are lacking; no much larger clone is found one base away.

To make first-strand cDNA, Superscript III was used along with a set of TRAV- and TRBV-specific primers so that both the TCRalpha and TCRbeta chains were covered. An approximately 18-cycle PCR with Phusion amplified the TCRs, pairing a constant-region primer with the adapter that was attached to the V primers. Isolated mRNA was amplified with the MessageAmp II aRNA Amplification Kit, using an approximately 15-hour in vitro transcription at 37°C. The Dynabeads mRNA DIRECT Purification Kit was used to isolate mRNA for TCR sequencing. Indexed Illumina adapters were added in a second roughly 25-cycle Phusion PCR, and the resulting products were purified with AMPure XP beads. In the paper's pipeline: Using custom Perl scripts, TCR sequences that encoded the same protein were pooled, out-of-frame sequences were dropped, and the abundance of each clonotype was calculated. Any TCR sequence supported by only a single read was excluded from analysis. The metrics used to describe the repertoires included Shannon entropy, Gini index, clonality, richness, and the frequency of TCRs shared between repertoires. TCRdb reran the public reads through fastp at Q25 and MiXCR, keeping productive beta chains. A single entry per CDR3 protein holds the most common genes and DNA from its merged rows. TCRdb's processing, not the authors', yielded these V and J calls. The table for this sample lists around 10,000 distinct CDR3 sequences; about 70% of them were counted only once. The biggest ten clones account for around 6.5% of the sample.

Recombination linked TRBV20-1 to TRBJ2-7; the D gene is not confidently resolved. The source is a human donor with advanced metastatic prostate, ovarian, gallbladder or colorectal cancer (not recorded which). This table probably holds off-target reads from a library built for another chain. The CDR3 here reads CSASAQISYEQYF. The DNA sequence follows: TGCAGTGCCTCGGCTCAGATCTCCTACGAGCAGTACTTC.